This TCR beta chain emerged from a study of blood T cell repertoires in COVID-19. V was pared by 6 bases and J by 8 bases, with 13 bases of the junction left unmatched. From germline, CDR1 is MNHEY and CDR2 SVGAGI. This CDR3 comprises 15 residues. Produced via immunoSEQ multiplex PCR; TCRdb's table is partial and in-frame only. The sample includes some 200,000 clones, 82% of them seen just once. The participants were between about 18 and 90 years old and came from roughly 25 US areas. The TCR sequence derives from a woman aged 60 to 75 with acute COVID-19. The rearrangement links TRBV6-5 to TRBJ1-2; 9 bases line up with TRBD1. The sample consisted of PBMCs or T cells enriched from blood (not recorded which). The CDR3 region is CASRPTPGQGWGYTF. The CDR3 DNA sequence: TGTGCCAGCAGGCCTACACCGGGACAGGGATGGGGCTACACCTTC.